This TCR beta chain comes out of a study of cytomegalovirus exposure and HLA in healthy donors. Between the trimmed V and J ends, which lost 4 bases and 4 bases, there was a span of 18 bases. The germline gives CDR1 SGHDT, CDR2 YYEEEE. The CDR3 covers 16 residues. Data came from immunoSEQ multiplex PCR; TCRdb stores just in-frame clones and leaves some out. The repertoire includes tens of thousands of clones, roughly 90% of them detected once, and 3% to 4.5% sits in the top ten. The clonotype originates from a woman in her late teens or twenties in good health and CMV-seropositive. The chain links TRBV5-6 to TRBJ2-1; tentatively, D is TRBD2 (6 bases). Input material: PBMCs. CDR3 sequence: CASSRHRDSIYNEQFF. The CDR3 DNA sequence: TGTGCCAGCAGCCGTCACCGGGACTCCATTTACAATGAGCAGTTCTTC.